The T cell receptor beta chain described here comes from a study of shared clonotypes between healthy human individuals. Across the whole study: Donor ages ranged 18 to 49 years: a couple of women, a few men.

CDR3 length: 17 residues. CDR1 SGHRS and CDR2 YFSETQ come from the germline V gene. With 0 bases removed from V and 0 bases from J, the gap between germline ends came to 13 bases. On this clone itself: Its specificity is unknown.

Each subset's genomic DNA was shared equally among a number of immunoSEQ plates. The authors sequenced unsorted PBMC DNA on ten immunoSEQ deep assay plates. Produced via immunoSEQ multiplex PCR; TCRdb's table is partial and in-frame only. The sample lists fewer than 650,000 clones; about 79% were seen once. General observations from the study: Researchers sampled blood only, noting tissue repertoires likely differ.

The chain uses TRBV5-1 and TRBJ2-1; D ambiguous. The TCR comes from a woman aged 40 to 55 in good health. Some clones in this sample may be carry-over from other donors' samples. The material sequenced was PBMCs. CDR3 coding DNA: TGCGCCAGCAGCTTGGATAGACTGAGCCCCTCCTACAATGAGCAGTTCTTC. Translated, it gives CASSLDRLSPSYNEQFF.